The following is a T cell receptor (beta chain) sequence with its context. These data are taken from a study of technical replicates of blood from four donors. CDR1 is MNHEY, CDR2 SMNVEV, per germline (reference sequence). The CDR3 contains 11 residues. Trimming removed 6 bases from V and 11 bases from J, with 13 bases in between. Sequenced by immunoSEQ multiplex PCR; TCRdb stores in-frame clones only, minus some. The sample carries 13,000 to 15,000 clones, 85% recorded once. The TCR was taken from a human donor in good health. This rearrangement joins TRBV27 to TRBJ1-1; a weak D match, TRBD1 (6 bases). Sequencing was performed on PBMCs. CDR3: CASSTGRRAFF. CDR3 nucleotide sequence: TGTGCCAGCAGCACAGGGCGACGGGCTTTCTTT.